The rows below give T cell receptor beta chains drawn from one sample of a study of cytomegalovirus exposure and HLA in healthy donors. Clones were read by immunoSEQ multiplex PCR, and TCRdb kept only the in-frame ones, dropping some. The repertoire has 150,000 to 200,000 clones, 76% of them found once; the top ten carry around 1.5%. The specimen sequenced was PBMCs. All receptors derive from a young man in good health and CMV-seronegative. Both conserved end residues are part of each CDR3. Fields, in order: CDR3 protein, CDR3 DNA, D gene, clone size, V gene, J gene. The D gene is left open where the match is weak. Expanded clones are given a class, and other clones once, few, many or no size at all.

CDR3 protein: CASSPPGLDYEQYF; CDR3 DNA: TGTGCCAGCAGCCCACCGGGACTCGACTACGAGCAGTACTTC; D gene: NA; clone size: NA; V gene: TRBV28; J gene: TRBJ2-7
CDR3 protein: CASTIPGRNTEAFF; CDR3 DNA: TGTGCCAGCACCATTCCAGGGCGGAACACTGAAGCTTTCTTT; D gene: NA; clone size: once; V gene: TRBV6-6; J gene: TRBJ1-1
CDR3 protein: CASTRGNPGITGELFF; CDR3 DNA: TGTGCCAGCACCCGAGGGAACCCAGGTATCACCGGGGAGCTGTTTTTT; D gene: NA; clone size: NA; V gene: TRBV7-9; J gene: TRBJ2-2
CDR3 protein: CAWSVPSGGSGELFF; CDR3 DNA: TGTGCCTGGAGTGTACCTAGCGGGGGAAGCGGGGAGCTGTTTTTT; D gene: TRBD2; clone size: NA; V gene: TRBV30; J gene: TRBJ2-2
CDR3 protein: CASSLGGVLPGQTQYF; CDR3 DNA: TGTGCCAGCAGCTTGGGGGGGGTCCTCCCAGGGCAGACCCAGTACTTC; D gene: NA; clone size: NA; V gene: TRBV5-4; J gene: TRBJ2-5
CDR3 protein: CASSAGVEYGYTF; CDR3 DNA: TGTGCCAGCAGCGCAGGGGTTGAGTATGGCTACACCTTC; D gene: NA; clone size: NA; V gene: TRBV27; J gene: TRBJ1-2
CDR3 protein: CAWSVQALGRNSPLHF; CDR3 DNA: TGTGCCTGGAGTGTACAGGCCCTAGGTAGGAATTCACCCCTCCACTTT; D gene: NA; clone size: NA; V gene: TRBV30; J gene: TRBJ1-6
CDR3 protein: CASSQEVAGETQYF; CDR3 DNA: TGTGCCAGCAGCCAAGAAGTAGCGGGGGAGACCCAGTACTTC; D gene: TRBD2; clone size: NA; V gene: TRBV4-2; J gene: TRBJ2-5
CDR3 protein: CASSEQGLAQETQYF; CDR3 DNA: TGTGCCAGCAGTGAACAGGGGCTAGCTCAAGAGACCCAGTACTTC; D gene: NA; clone size: NA; V gene: TRBV2; J gene: TRBJ2-5
CDR3 protein: CAISPRGGPTGNTIYF; CDR3 DNA: TGTGCCATCAGCCCGAGGGGGGGGCCCACTGGAAACACCATATATTTT; D gene: NA; clone size: NA; V gene: TRBV10-3; J gene: TRBJ1-3
CDR3 protein: CSASTGRAFF; CDR3 DNA: TGCAGTGCATCGACAGGGAGGGCTTTCTTT; D gene: TRBD1; clone size: NA; V gene: TRBV20-1; J gene: TRBJ1-1
CDR3 protein: CASSSPGTRSHEQYF; CDR3 DNA: TGCGCCAGCAGCTCACCCGGGACTAGGTCGCACGAGCAGTACTTC; D gene: TRBD2; clone size: NA; V gene: TRBV5-1; J gene: TRBJ2-7
CDR3 protein: CASSYPGGRNSPLHF; CDR3 DNA: TGTGCCAGCAGTTACCCAGGGGGACGTAATTCACCCCTCCACTTT; D gene: TRBD1; clone size: NA; V gene: TRBV6-5; J gene: TRBJ1-6
CDR3 protein: CASSSRGRDNEQFF; CDR3 DNA: TGTGCCAGCAGCTCCCGAGGGAGGGACAATGAGCAGTTCTTC; D gene: TRBD2; clone size: NA; V gene: TRBV9; J gene: TRBJ2-1
CDR3 protein: CASSSRQGTVTEAFF; CDR3 DNA: TGTGCCAGCAGCTCTCGACAGGGCACGGTCACTGAAGCTTTCTTT; D gene: TRBD1; clone size: NA; V gene: TRBV5-4; J gene: TRBJ1-1
CDR3 protein: CASSVEGRGTDTQYF; CDR3 DNA: TGTGCCAGCAGCGTGGAGGGCCGGGGCACAGATACGCAGTATTTT; D gene: NA; clone size: NA; V gene: TRBV9; J gene: TRBJ2-3